The 21 T cell receptor beta chains below all came from one sample that was sequenced in a study of cytomegalovirus exposure and HLA in healthy donors. PCR amplification relied on 60 Vbeta primers (plus 13 Jbeta primers). Sequencing was performed with immunoSEQ multiplex PCR; in TCRdb, only in-frame clones are kept and a portion is missing. This listing includes 130,000 to 150,000 clones. The specimen sequenced was PBMCs. These receptor sequences come from a man in his forties in good health and CMV-seronegative.

CDR3 loop: CASSLIAGNGGYTF. In DNA, the CDR3 is TGTGCCAGCAGCTTGATCGCAGGGAACGGTGGCTACACCTTC. The rearrangement uses TRBV5-4 and TRBJ1-2, with D possibly TRBD1 on 5 matching bases. Germline-derived CDR1 and CDR2 are SGHNT and YYREEE (reference sequence). The CDR3 runs to 14 residues. V lost 1 base and J lost 7, with 14 bases in between.

The chain recombines TRBV15 with TRBJ2-3; D is perhaps TRBD2 (6 bases). Looked up from germline, CDR1 is LNHNV and CDR2 is YYDKDF (reference sequence). The CDR3 is made up of 16 amino acids. Trimming took 2 bases from V and 1 from J, leaving 13 bases between them. Here the CDR3 DNA reads TGTGCCACCAGCAGAAGACTAGGTCTTGGCACAGATACGCAGTATTTT. It specifies CATSRRLGLGTDTQYF.

The rearrangement links TRBV10-3 to TRBJ1-3; possibly TRBD1 for D (5 bases). The CDR3 runs 13 residues. Germline loops: CDR1 ENHRY, CDR2 SYGVKD. The V end was cut by 6 bases, the J end by 2 bases, with 8 bases between. For the CDR3, the DNA is TGTGCCATCAGACAGGTTCCTGGAAACACCATATATTTT. Protein product: CAIRQVPGNTIYF.

The chain couples TRBV18 to TRBJ2-7; TRBD2 matches 10 bases. Trimming cost V 2 bases and J 5 bases; bases outside gene matches: 9. Per germline, CDR1 KGHSH and CDR2 LQKENI. This CDR3 has 16 residues. This CDR3 is CASSPTAGGLEDEQYF. Here the CDR3 DNA reads TGTGCCAGCTCACCAACAGCGGGGGGGCTCGAGGACGAGCAGTACTTC.

The chain recombines TRBV6-5 with TRBJ1-2; 7 nucleotides agree with TRBD1. CDR3 length: 15 residues. V lost 5 bases, J lost 4 bases, and 10 bases stayed unmatched. From germline, CDR1 is MNHEY and CDR2 SVGAGI. CDR3 sequence reads: CASSTRTGGGYGYTF. CDR3 bases: TGTGCCAGCAGTACAAGGACAGGCGGTGGCTATGGCTACACCTTC.

This sequence joins TRBV7-3 and TRBJ2-6; D uncertain. V was shortened by 5 bases and J by 0 bases, with 5 bases between the two germline ends. The germline CDR1 and CDR2 sequences are SGHTA and FQGTGA. This CDR3 is 14 amino acids long. The CDR3 loop is CASSLYSGANVLTF. CDR3 nucleotides: TGTGCCAGCAGCCTTTACTCTGGGGCCAACGTCCTGACTTTC.

For the CDR3, the DNA is TGCGCCAGCAGCTCGGGGACAGGTTGGACCTACGAGCAGTACTTC. It is translated as CASSSGTGWTYEQYF. The chain combines TRBV5-1 with TRBJ2-7; TRBD1 matches 8 bases. The V gene's germline CDR1 is SGHRS and CDR2 YFSETQ. The CDR3 has 15 amino acids. With 3 bases clipped from V and 2 bases from J, the junction kept 7 bases outside the gene matches.

The chain links TRBV7-9 to TRBJ1-6; TRBD1 matches at 7 bases. Per the germline V gene, CDR1 is SEHNR and CDR2 is FQNEAQ (reference sequence). CDR3 length: 17 amino acids. V was pared by 5 bases and J by 4 bases, with 11 bases of the junction left unmatched. The CDR3 spells CASSGDSGGDYNSPLHF. The CDR3, as DNA: TGTGCCAGCAGCGGGGACAGCGGGGGGGATTATAATTCACCCCTCCACTTT.

The chain has TRBV7-2 and TRBJ2-7; D is unclear. The CDR3 spans 13 residues. The V and J ends lost 1 base and 3 bases respectively, with 7 bases between them. Per germline, CDR1 SGHTA and CDR2 FQGNSA. CDR3 nucleotide sequence: TGTGCCAGCAGCTTAGTCCTATACTACGAGCAGTACTTC. This sequence encodes CASSLVLYYEQYF.

The chain combines TRBV6-5 with TRBJ1-2; D is unclear. Germline CDR1 and CDR2: MNHEY and SVGAGI. The V and J ends lost 2 bases and 0 bases respectively, with 13 bases between them. The CDR3 is 16 amino acids. Here the CDR3 reads CASSYHGSSANYGYTF. In DNA form, the CDR3 reads TGTGCCAGCAGTTACCACGGGTCCTCGGCTAACTATGGCTACACCTTC.

The genes are TRBV10-3 and TRBJ1-3; weak D call: TRBD1 (6 bases). Germline CDR1 reads ENHRY; CDR2 reads SYGVKD. The germline V and J ends were trimmed by 4 bases and 0 bases, with 10 bases remaining between them. The CDR3 is 15 residues long. The CDR3 spells CAISGDRPSGNTIYF. The CDR3 region has the DNA TGTGCCATCAGTGGCGACAGGCCCTCTGGAAACACCATATATTTT.

V usage is TRBV7-3 and J usage is TRBJ2-7; no definite D call. V shed 2 bases and J shed 6 bases, with 11 bases lying between them. Germline V gene sequence: CDR1 SGHTA, CDR2 FQGTGA. The CDR3 runs to 13 residues. CDR3: CASSLFKGAEQYF. The CDR3 DNA reads as TGTGCCAGCAGCTTATTTAAAGGAGCCGAGCAGTACTTC.

Written as DNA, the CDR3 is TGTGCCAGCAGCTGGCCGGGACAGCCGGCCTACAATGAGCAGTTCTTC. Its protein is CASSWPGQPAYNEQFF. The rearrangement links TRBV5-6 to TRBJ2-1; TRBD1 matches at 7 bases. J gave up 2 bases and V 3 bases, and 8 bases lay outside the gene matches. The CDR3 is made up of 16 amino acids. CDR1 and CDR2 (germline): SGHDT, YYEEEE. Drawing the rest from reference TRBV5-6 and TRBJ2-1, the complete variable domain is DAGVTQSPTHLIKTRGQQVTLRCSPKSGHDTVSWYQQALGQGPQFIFQYYEEEERQRGNFPDRFSGHQFPNYSSELNVNALLLGDSALYLCASSWPGQPAYNEQFFGPGTRLTVL.

The V call is TRBV5-4, the J call TRBJ1-1, with TRBD1 as a possible D gene (5 bases). The V gene's germline CDR1 is SGHNT and CDR2 YYREEE (reference sequence). Between the trimmed V and J ends, which lost 1 base and 7 bases, there was a span of 11 bases. The CDR3 extends over 13 amino acids. CDR3 nucleotides: TGTGCCAGCAGCTTGAAGGGCGGGGGTGAAGCTTTCTTT. Translating it yields CASSLKGGGEAFF. The complete variable domain, with remaining parts taken from reference TRBV5-4 and TRBJ1-1, reads ETGVTQSPTHLIKTRGQQVTLRCSSQSGHNTVSWYQQALGQGPQFIFQYYREEENGRGNFPPRFSGLQFPNYSSELNVNALELDDSALYLCASSLKGGGEAFFGQGTRLTVV.

The V and J genes are TRBV2 and TRBJ1-2; no firm D call. The CDR3 spans 15 residues. Germline-derived CDR1 and CDR2 are SNHLY and FYNNEI. V gave up 6 bases and J gave up 1 base, with 15 bases separating them. The CDR3 nucleotides read TGTGCCAGCAGAGCTCCGGGAGCAATTAACTATGGCTACACCTTC. Translation: CASRAPGAINYGYTF.

In the case of this clone: At one of its ends the junction is not consistent with the germline gene, which may arise from a read error. CDR3: CASSTTGGALRF. CDR3 DNA sequence: TGTGCCAGCAGTACAACAGGGGGCGCATTACGATTT. The chain recombines TRBV28 with TRBJ1-1; 9 bases line up with TRBD1. Germline CDR1 and CDR2: MDHEN and SYDVKM. This CDR3 contains 12 residues.

The V call is TRBV6-1, the J call TRBJ1-2, with D possibly matching TRBD1 (5 bases). V was clipped by 4 bases and J by 3 bases, with 9 bases between them. The CDR3 spans 13 residues. The germline gives CDR1 MNHNS, CDR2 SASEGT. CDR3 bases: TGTGCCAGCAGTGTGGAACAGGACTATGGCTACACCTTC. This gives the protein CASSVEQDYGYTF.

V and J are TRBV6-1 and TRBJ2-1; D may be TRBD1 (5 bases). The ends were cut back, 0 bases at V and 3 bases at J, with 12 bases in the middle. The CDR3 loop spans 16 amino acids. Per the germline V gene, CDR1 is MNHNS and CDR2 is SASEGT. The chain's CDR3 is CASSEALRGNYNEQFF. CDR3 bases: TGTGCCAGCAGTGAAGCACTTAGGGGCAACTACAATGAGCAGTTCTTC.

The rearrangement uses TRBV28 and TRBJ1-1; the D gene is possibly TRBD1 (6 bases). Germline loops: CDR1 MDHEN, CDR2 SYDVKM. This CDR3 has 15 residues. V was cut by 7 bases and J by 7 bases, with 22 bases left in between. CDR3 in DNA: TGTGCCAGCATCCTACCCAGGGGAAAGAGTTTTGAAGCTTTCTTT. Its protein product is CASILPRGKSFEAFF. The full variable domain, rest sourced from reference TRBV28 and TRBJ1-1, is DVKVTQSSRYLVKRTGEKVFLECVQDMDHENMFWYRQDPGLGLRLIYFSYDVKMKEKGDIPEGYSVSREKKERFSLILESASTNQTSMYLCASILPRGKSFEAFFGQGTRLTVV.

J is TRBJ1-1 and V is TRBV4-1; 8 nucleotides align to TRBD1. Germline V gives CDR1 MGHRA, CDR2 YSYEKL. This CDR3 spans 15 amino acids. The ends lost 4 bases at V and 1 base at J; junction bases unmatched: 5. CDR3 DNA: TGCGCCAGCAGCCTGTACAGGGGGGCGAACACTGAAGCTTTCTTT. Its protein is CASSLYRGANTEAFF.

This chain joins TRBV5-4 and TRBJ2-5; D may be TRBD2 (5 bases). CDR1 is SGHNT, CDR2 YYREEE, per germline (reference sequence). V gave up 4 bases and J gave up 1 base, with 14 bases separating them. CDR3 length: 15 residues. CDR3 sequence reads: CASSPSPGSQETQYF. The CDR3 nucleotides are TGTGCCAGCAGCCCCTCTCCGGGATCCCAAGAGACCCAGTACTTC.